This is a list of T cell receptor beta chains from one sample in a study of cytomegalovirus exposure and HLA in healthy donors. Data came from immunoSEQ multiplex PCR; TCRdb stores just in-frame clones and leaves some out. The profile covers roughly 200,000 clones, with 87% appearing a single time and around 1.2% taken by the ten largest. The sequencing input was PBMCs. Receptors originate from a man younger than 40 in good health and CMV-seronegative. The CDR3 runs from the conserved cysteine through the conserved F or W. A D gene is named only where the DNA matches it firmly. Clone sizes are given selectively: once, few, many, or a class where the clone is expanded.

clone size	V gene	J gene	D gene	CDR3 DNA	CDR3 protein
NA	TRBV6-6	TRBJ1-2	NA	TGTGCCAGCAGGGGACAAATCTATGGCTACACCTTC	CASRGQIYGYTF
once	TRBV25-1	TRBJ1-1	NA	TGTGCCAGCAGGTTAGGAGGGTTTGGAGCTTTCTTT	CASRLGGFGAFF
NA	TRBV5-4	TRBJ1-1	NA	TGTGCCAGCAGCTTGAGGGACTCACGGAACACTGAAGCTTTCTTT	CASSLRDSRNTEAFF
NA	TRBV14	TRBJ1-2	NA	TGTGCCAGCAGCCAGGGCTTCCCCTATGGCTACACCTTC	CASSQGFPYGYTF
few	TRBV11-3	TRBJ2-2	TRBD2	TGTGCCAGCAGCTCCGGACTAGCGGGAGTGAACACCGGGGAGCTGTTTTTT	CASSSGLAGVNTGELFF
NA	TRBV7-9	TRBJ1-5	NA	TGTGCCAGCAGCTTCGGGAGCAATCAGCCCCAGCATTTT	CASSFGSNQPQHF
NA	TRBV10-3	TRBJ2-3	TRBD2	TGTGCCATCAGTGATGCTAGCGGAGGGACTCCGAGCACAGATACGCAGTATTTT	CAISDASGGTPSTDTQYF
NA	TRBV7-8	TRBJ2-2	TRBD1	TGTGCCAGCAGCACTCAAAAGTCGGGACAGGGGGATAACACCGGGGAGCTGTTTTTT	CASSTQKSGQGDNTGELFF
NA	TRBV19	TRBJ2-1	TRBD2	TGTGCCAGTAGTAGGGTAGCGGGGGCCTCCTACAATGAGCAGTTCTTC	CASSRVAGASYNEQFF
NA	TRBV5-1	TRBJ2-7	NA	TGCGCCAGCGCCCTTCGGGGCTACGAGCAGTACTTC	CASALRGYEQYF
NA	TRBV2	TRBJ1-6	NA	TGTGCCAGTAACTTAGAATGGGCCTCCTCTATAAGTTCACCCCTCCACTTT	CASNLEWASSISSPLHF
NA	TRBV25-1	TRBJ1-3	NA	TGTGCCAGCAGTGAACTGACAGGCTTCTCTGGAAACACCATATATTTT	CASSELTGFSGNTIYF
NA	TRBV10-1	TRBJ1-2	NA	TGCGCCAGCAGTGAACAGAGAGACTATGGCTACACCTTC	CASSEQRDYGYTF
NA	TRBV27	TRBJ2-1	NA	TGTGCCAGCAGTTCCCCGATTGGGGCCGACAGACCCCAGTTCTTC	CASSSPIGADRPQFF
NA	TRBV28	TRBJ2-1	NA	TGTGCCAGCAGTTTCATTGGCTTCCACTCCTACAATGAGCAGTTCTTC	CASSFIGFHSYNEQFF
NA	TRBV7-8	TRBJ1-6	NA	TGTGCCAGCAGCTTAGTACAGAATTCACCCCTCCACTTT	CASSLVQNSPLHF
NA	TRBV7-9	TRBJ1-2	NA	TGTGCCAGCAGCTTGACGCCGGGTAACTATGGCTACACCTTC	CASSLTPGNYGYTF
NA	TRBV7-9	TRBJ1-1	NA	TGTGCCAGCAGCTCCCAGGGGTCCCCCAACACTGAAGCTTTCTTT	CASSSQGSPNTEAFF
NA	TRBV19	TRBJ1-5	TRBD1	TGTGCCAGTAGTATGGGGGACAGGCGGAATCAGCCCCAGCATTTT	CASSMGDRRNQPQHF
NA	TRBV7-2	TRBJ2-7	TRBD2	TGTGCCAGCAGCTCGGAATACCGGGACTACTTCTTC	CASSSEYRDYFF
NA	TRBV6-5	TRBJ1-6	TRBD1	TGTGCCAGCAACAGGGGGACTAATTCACCCCTCCACTTT	CASNRGTNSPLHF
NA	TRBV11-1	TRBJ2-1	NA	TGTGCCAGCAGCCAAGACAGACCAACTATAAACAATGAGCAGTTCTTC	CASSQDRPTINNEQFF
NA	TRBV28	TRBJ2-4	NA	TGTGCCAGCAGTTCCAGGGGACACATTCAGTACTTC	CASSSRGHIQYF
NA	TRBV6-1	TRBJ1-2	TRBD1	TGTGCCAGCAGTGAGGGACAGGGGTTCTCTCGCTACACCTTC	CASSEGQGFSRYTF